Listed here is a single T cell receptor beta chain. Its antigen is not identified. These data originate in a study of PD-1 blockade in classical Hodgkin lymphoma. Study-level information: Every 2 weeks, patients had 3 mg/kg nivolumab intravenously. Whole-study results and caveats: CD4+ but not CD8+ TCR diversity rose significantly by C4D1.

This CDR3 has 17 amino acids. From germline, CDR1 is SGDLS and CDR2 YYNGEE. The trim removed 0 bases at V and 2 bases at J, leaving 6 bases unmatched. Time point in this sample: cycle 4 day 1 (C4D1), after more than five weeks of nivolumab. Brentuximab vedotin exposure varied, and every patient relapsed after autologous stem cell transplantation. Clones were read by immunoSEQ multiplex PCR, and TCRdb kept only the in-frame ones, dropping some. Found here are about 21,000 clones, about 80% of them singletons; the top ten hold 15% to 20%. The receptor's source is a human donor with classical Hodgkin lymphoma. J is TRBJ2-2 and V is TRBV9; TRBD1 agrees at 8 bases. The specimen comprised peripheral blood mononuclear cells (PBMCs), sampled before the fourth cycle of nivolumab. In nucleotides, the CDR3 is TGTGCCAGCAGCGTAGTTTGGCAGGGGGCAAACACCGGGGAGCTGTTTTTT. Residues: CASSVVWQGANTGELFF.